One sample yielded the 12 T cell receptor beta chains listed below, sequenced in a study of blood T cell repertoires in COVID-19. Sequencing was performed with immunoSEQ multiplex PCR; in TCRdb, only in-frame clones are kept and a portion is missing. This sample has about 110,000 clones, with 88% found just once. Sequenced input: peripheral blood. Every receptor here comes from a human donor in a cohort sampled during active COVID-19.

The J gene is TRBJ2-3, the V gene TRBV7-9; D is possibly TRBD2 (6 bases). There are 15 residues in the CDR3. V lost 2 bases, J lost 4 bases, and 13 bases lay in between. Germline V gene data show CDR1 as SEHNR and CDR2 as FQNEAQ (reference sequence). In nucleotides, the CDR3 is TGTGCCAGCAGCTTATGGTCTGGAGGGGCAGATACGCAGTATTTT. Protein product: CASSLWSGGADTQYF.

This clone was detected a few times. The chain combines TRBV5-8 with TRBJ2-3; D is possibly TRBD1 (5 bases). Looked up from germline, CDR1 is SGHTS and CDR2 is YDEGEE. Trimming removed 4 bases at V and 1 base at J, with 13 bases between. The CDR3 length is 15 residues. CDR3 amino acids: CASSPTGRGTDTQYF. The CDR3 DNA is TGTGCCAGCAGCCCTACAGGCCGGGGCACAGATACGCAGTATTTT.

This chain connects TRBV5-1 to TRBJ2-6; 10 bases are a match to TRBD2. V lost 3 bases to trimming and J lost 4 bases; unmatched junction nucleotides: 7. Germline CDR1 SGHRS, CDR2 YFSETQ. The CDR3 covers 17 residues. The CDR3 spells CASSSSGRSLGANVLTF. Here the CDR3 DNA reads TGCGCCAGCAGCTCTAGCGGGAGAAGTCTGGGGGCCAACGTCCTGACTTTC.

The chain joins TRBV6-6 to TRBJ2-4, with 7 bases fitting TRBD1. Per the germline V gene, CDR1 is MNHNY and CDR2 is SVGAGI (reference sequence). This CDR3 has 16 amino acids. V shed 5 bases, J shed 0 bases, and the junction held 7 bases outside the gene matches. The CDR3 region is CASSPLDRVAKNIQYF. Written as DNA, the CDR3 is TGTGCCAGCAGTCCGCTCGACAGGGTAGCCAAAAACATTCAGTACTTC.

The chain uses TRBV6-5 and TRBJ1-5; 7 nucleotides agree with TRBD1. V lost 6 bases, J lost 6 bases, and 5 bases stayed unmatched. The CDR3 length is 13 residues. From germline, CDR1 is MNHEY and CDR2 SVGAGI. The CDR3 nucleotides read TGTGCCAGCAGGACAGGGTTGGGTCAGCCCCAGCATTTT. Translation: CASRTGLGQPQHF.

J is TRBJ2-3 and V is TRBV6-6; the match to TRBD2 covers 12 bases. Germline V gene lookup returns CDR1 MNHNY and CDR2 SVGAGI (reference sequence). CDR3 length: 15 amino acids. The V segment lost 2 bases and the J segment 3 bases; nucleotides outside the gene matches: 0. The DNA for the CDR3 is TGTGCCAGCAGTTACGGGACTAGCGGGACAGATACGCAGTATTTT. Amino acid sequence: CASSYGTSGTDTQYF.

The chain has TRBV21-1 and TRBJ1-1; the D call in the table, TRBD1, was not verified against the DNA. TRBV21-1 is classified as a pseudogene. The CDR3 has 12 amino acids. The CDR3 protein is CATRTGTTEAFF. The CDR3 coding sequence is TGTGCCACCCGGACAGGGACCACTGAAGCTTTCTTT.

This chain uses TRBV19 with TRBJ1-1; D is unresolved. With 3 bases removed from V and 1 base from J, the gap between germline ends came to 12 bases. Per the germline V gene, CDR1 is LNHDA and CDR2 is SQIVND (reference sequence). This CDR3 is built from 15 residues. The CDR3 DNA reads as TGTGCCAGTAGTATGAACAGCAACCCGAACACTGAAGCTTTCTTT. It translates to CASSMNSNPNTEAFF.

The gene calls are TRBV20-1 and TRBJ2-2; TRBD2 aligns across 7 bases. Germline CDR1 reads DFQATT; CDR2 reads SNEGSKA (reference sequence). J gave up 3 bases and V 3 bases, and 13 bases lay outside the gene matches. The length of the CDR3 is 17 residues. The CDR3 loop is CSASGLAVPPHTGELFF. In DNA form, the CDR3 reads TGCAGTGCTAGTGGTCTAGCGGTTCCCCCCCACACCGGGGAGCTGTTTTTT.

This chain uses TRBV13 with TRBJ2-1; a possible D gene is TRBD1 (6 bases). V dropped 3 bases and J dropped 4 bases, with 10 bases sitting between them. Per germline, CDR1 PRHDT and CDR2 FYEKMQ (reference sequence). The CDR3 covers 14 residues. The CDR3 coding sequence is TGTGCCAGCAGCTTTCGTGGACAGTACAATGAGCAGTTCTTC. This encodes CASSFRGQYNEQFF.

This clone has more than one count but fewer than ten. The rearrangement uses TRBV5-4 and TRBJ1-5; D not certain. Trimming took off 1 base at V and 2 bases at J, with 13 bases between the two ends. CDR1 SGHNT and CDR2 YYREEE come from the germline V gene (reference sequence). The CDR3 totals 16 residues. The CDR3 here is CASSLKIRVGNQPQHF. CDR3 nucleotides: TGTGCCAGCAGCTTGAAGATACGGGTTGGCAATCAGCCCCAGCATTTT.

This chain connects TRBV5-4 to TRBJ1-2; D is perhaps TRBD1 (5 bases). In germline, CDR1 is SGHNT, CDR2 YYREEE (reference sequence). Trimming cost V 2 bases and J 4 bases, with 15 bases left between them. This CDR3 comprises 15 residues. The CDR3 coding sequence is TGTGCCAGCAGCTTCTATCCCGGGGGAGGCTATGGCTACACCTTC. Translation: CASSFYPGGGYGYTF.